This record concerns one TCR beta chain sequence. How the authors handled the data: Nucleated cell number was recorded as an estimate derived from reference gene primer amplification. This table comes from immunoSEQ multiplex PCR, and its TCRdb copy is limited to in-frame clones, with some not included. V, J and clone size reflect that table, while D and trimming were determined from the DNA. This repertoire shows about 170,000 clones, roughly 70% found once; its top ten account for about 3%. This specimen belongs to a study of blood T cell repertoires in COVID-19. Study details: Researchers got acute and convalescent COVID-19 samples from the United States, Italy and Spain.

The CDR3 is 10 residues long. Germline CDR1 SGHRS, CDR2 YFSETQ. Trimming cost V 8 bases and J 15 bases, with 15 bases left between them. Sequencing used peripheral blood. The receptor comes from a woman at least 80 years old with acute or convalescent COVID-19. V is TRBV5-1 and J is TRBJ1-5, with D maybe TRBD1 (5 bases). The CDR3: CARLQGRGHF. CDR3 in DNA: TGCGCCAGGCTCCAGGGTCGTGGGCATTTT. Variable domain in full (rest from reference TRBV5-1 and TRBJ1-5): KAGVTQTPRYLIKTRGQQVTLSCSPISGHRSVSWYQQTPGQGLQFLFEYFSETQRNKGNFPGRFSGRQFSNSRSEMNVSTLELGDSALYLCARLQGRGHFGDGTRLSIL.